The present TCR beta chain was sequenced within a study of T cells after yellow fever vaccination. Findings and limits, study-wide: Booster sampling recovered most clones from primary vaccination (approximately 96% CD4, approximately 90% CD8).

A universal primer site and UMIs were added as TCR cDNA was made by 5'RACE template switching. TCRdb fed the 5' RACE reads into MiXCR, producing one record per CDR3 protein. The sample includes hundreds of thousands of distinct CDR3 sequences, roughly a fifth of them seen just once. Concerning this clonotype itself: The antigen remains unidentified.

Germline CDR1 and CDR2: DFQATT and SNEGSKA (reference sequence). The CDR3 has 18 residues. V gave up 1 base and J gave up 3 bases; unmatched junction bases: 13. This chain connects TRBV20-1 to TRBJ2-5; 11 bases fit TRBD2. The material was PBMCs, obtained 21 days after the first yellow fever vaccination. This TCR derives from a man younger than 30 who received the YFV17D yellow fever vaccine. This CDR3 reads CSARARRFSGGAKETQYF. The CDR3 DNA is TGCAGTGCTAGAGCCCGCCGATTTAGCGGGGGGGCAAAAGAGACCCAGTACTTC.